This TCR beta chain was found in a study of beta chain features in type 1 diabetes. In the study overall: All samples together contributed 90 million to 130 million sorted cells for examination. General study findings and limits: Any HLA-type effect on TCRB rearrangement remained unresolved here. Within each of all four CD4+ subsets, Type 1 diabetes patients had TCRB CDR3s that were moderately but significantly shorter.

Trimming stripped 3 bases from V and 5 bases from J, with 8 bases between. CDR3 length: 12 residues. CDR1 is GTSNPN, CDR2 SVGIG, per germline (reference sequence). Expressed TCRB transcripts were sequenced because the isolated RNA had all been reverse transcribed beforehand. Sequencing was performed with immunoSEQ multiplex PCR; in TCRdb, only in-frame clones are kept and a portion is missing. The sample holds a few hundred thousand clones; 20% are singletons and the top ten take about 0.027%. Concerning this clone itself: Antigen: not known.

The receptor comes from a woman in her 40s with type 1 diabetes. V and J are TRBV30 and TRBJ1-5; D gene ambiguous. The sequenced material came from naive CD4+ T cells from blood. The CDR3 DNA reads TGTGCCTGGAGGAGCGGGGATCAGCCCCAGCATTTT. Protein: CAWRSGDQPQHF.